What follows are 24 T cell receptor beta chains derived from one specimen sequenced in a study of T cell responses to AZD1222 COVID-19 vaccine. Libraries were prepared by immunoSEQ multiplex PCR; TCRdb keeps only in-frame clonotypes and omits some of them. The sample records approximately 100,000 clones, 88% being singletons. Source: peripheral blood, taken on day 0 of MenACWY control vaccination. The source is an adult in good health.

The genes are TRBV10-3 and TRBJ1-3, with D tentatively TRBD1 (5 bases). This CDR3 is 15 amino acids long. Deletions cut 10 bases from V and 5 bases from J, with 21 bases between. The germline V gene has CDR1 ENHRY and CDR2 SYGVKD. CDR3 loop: CATEPGLEARNTIYF. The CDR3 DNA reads TGTGCCACCGAACCGGGACTCGAGGCTCGAAACACCATATATTTT.

CDR3 in amino acids: CASSPGRGTGAYEQYF. Written as DNA, the CDR3 is TGTGCCAGCAGCCCCGGAAGGGGGACGGGGGCATACGAGCAGTACTTC. The V gene is TRBV11-2, the J gene TRBJ2-7, with D perhaps TRBD1 or TRBD2 (6 bases each). With 5 bases removed from V and 4 bases from J, the gap between germline ends came to 21 bases. The CDR3 runs 16 residues. Per the germline V gene, CDR1 is SGHAT and CDR2 is FQNNGV.

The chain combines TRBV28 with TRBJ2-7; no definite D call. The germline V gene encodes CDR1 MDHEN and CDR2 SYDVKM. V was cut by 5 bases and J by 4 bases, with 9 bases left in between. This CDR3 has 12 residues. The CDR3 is CASSTWAYEQYF. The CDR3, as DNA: TGTGCCAGCAGTACTTGGGCGTACGAGCAGTACTTC.

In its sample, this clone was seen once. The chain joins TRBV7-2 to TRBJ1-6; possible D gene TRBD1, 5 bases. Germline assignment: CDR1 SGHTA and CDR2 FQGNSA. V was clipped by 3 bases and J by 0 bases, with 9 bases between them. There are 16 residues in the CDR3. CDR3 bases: TGTGCCAGCAGCTTGGGGGGGAGCTCCTATAATTCACCCCTCCACTTT. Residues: CASSLGGSSYNSPLHF.

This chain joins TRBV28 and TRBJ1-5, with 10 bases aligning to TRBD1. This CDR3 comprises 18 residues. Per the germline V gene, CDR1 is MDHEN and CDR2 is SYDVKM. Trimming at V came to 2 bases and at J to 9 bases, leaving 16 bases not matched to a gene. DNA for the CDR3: TGTGCCAGCAGTTTACCCAAATCGAGGACAGGGGGAAAGGGGCCCCAGCATTTT. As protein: CASSLPKSRTGGKGPQHF.

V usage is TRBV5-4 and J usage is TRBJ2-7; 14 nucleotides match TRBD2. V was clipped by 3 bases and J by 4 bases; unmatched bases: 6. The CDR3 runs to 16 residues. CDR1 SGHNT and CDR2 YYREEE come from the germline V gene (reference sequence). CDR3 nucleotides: TGTGCCAGCAGCTCGAGGACTAGCGGGAGGCTGTACGAGCAGTACTTC. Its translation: CASSSRTSGRLYEQYF.

The CDR3: CASSLDSEQYF. In DNA, the CDR3 is TGCGCCAGCAGCTTGGACTCCGAGCAGTACTTC. The V and J genes are TRBV5-1 and TRBJ2-7; D call uncertain. CDR1 is SGHRS and CDR2 is YFSETQ in the germline V gene. The CDR3 sequence is 11 residues long. Trimming left V 0 bases short and J 6 bases short, with 4 bases between.

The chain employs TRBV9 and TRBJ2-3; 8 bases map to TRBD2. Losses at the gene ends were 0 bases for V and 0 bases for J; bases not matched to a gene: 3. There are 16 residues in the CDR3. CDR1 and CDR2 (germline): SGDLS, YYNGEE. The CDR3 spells CASSVAPSGSTDTQYF. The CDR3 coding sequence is TGTGCCAGCAGCGTAGCTCCTAGCGGGAGCACAGATACGCAGTATTTT.

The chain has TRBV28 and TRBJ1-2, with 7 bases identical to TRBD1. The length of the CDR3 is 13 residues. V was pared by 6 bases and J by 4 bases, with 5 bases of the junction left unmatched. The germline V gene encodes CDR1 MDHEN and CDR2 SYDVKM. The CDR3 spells CASSSGGFYGYTF. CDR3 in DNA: TGTGCCAGCAGCTCAGGGGGGTTCTATGGCTACACCTTC.

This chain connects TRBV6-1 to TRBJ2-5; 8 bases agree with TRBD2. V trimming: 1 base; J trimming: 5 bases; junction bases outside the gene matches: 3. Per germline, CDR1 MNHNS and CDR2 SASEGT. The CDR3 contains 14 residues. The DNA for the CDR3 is TGTGCCAGCAGTGAAGTACTAGCGGCGGAGACCCAGTACTTC. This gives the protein CASSEVLAAETQYF.

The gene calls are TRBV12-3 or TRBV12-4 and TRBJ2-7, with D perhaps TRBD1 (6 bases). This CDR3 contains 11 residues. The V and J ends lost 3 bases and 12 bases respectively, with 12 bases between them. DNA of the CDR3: TGTGCCAGCAGTTTCCGGGACACTCTGTACTTC. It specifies CASSFRDTLYF.

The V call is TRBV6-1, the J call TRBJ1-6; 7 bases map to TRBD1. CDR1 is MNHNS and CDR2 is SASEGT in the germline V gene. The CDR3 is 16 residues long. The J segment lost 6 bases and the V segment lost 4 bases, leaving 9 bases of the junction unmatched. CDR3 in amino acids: CASSGTDRDLNSPLHF. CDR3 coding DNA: TGTGCCAGCAGTGGAACCGACAGGGACCTTAATTCACCCCTCCACTTT.

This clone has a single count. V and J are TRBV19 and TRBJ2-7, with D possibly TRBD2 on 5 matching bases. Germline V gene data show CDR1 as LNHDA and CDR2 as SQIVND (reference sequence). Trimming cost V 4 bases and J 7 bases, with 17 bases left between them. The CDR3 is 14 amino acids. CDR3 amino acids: CASSSQVGSGEQYF. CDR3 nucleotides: TGTGCCAGTAGTAGTCAAGTAGGGTCGGGGGAGCAGTACTTC.

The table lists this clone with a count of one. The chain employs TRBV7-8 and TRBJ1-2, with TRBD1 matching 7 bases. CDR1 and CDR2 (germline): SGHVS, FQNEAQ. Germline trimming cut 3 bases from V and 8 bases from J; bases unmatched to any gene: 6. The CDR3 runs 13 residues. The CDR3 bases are TGTGCCAGCAGCTTTAGACAGGGCGGGGGCTACACCTTC. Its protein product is CASSFRQGGGYTF. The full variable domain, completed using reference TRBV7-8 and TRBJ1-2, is GAGVSQSPRYKVAKRGQDVALRCDPISGHVSLFWYQQALGQGPEFLTYFQNEAQLDKSGLPSDRFFAERPEGSVSTLKIQRTQQEDSAVYLCASSFRQGGGYTFGSGTRLTVV.

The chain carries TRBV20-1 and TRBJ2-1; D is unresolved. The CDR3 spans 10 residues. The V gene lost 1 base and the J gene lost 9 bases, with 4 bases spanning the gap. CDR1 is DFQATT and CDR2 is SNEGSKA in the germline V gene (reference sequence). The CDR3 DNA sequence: TGCAGTGCTAGAGTTAGTGAGCAGTTCTTC. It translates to CSARVSEQFF.

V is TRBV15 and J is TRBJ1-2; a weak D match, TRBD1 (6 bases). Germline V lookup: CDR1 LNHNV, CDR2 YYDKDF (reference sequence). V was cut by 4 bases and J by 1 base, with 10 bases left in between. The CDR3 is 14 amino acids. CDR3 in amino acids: CATSTRGVNYGYTF. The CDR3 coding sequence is TGTGCCACCAGCACCAGGGGTGTTAACTATGGCTACACCTTC.

The CDR3 loop reads CASTRGEQYF. The CDR3 DNA sequence: TGTGCCAGCACAAGGGGCGAGCAGTACTTC. The chain carries TRBV2 and TRBJ2-7, with D maybe TRBD1 (5 bases). CDR3 length equals 10 residues. Germline CDR1 SNHLY, CDR2 FYNNEI. Deletions cut 7 bases from V and 6 bases from J, with 7 bases between.

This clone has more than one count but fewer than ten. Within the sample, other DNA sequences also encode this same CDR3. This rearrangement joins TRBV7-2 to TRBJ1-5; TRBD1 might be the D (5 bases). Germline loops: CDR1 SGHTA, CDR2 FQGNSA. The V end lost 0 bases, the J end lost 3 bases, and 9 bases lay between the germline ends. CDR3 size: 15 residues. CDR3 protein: CASSLAGLSNQPQHF. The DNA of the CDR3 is TGTGCCAGCAGCTTAGCGGGGCTTTCCAATCAGCCCCAGCATTTT.

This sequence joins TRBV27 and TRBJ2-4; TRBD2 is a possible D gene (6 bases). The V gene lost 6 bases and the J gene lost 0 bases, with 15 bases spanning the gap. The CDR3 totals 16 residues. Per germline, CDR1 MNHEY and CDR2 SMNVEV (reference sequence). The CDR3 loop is CASSRPGDIAKNIQYF. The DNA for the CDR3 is TGTGCCAGCAGCCGGCCGGGGGATATAGCCAAAAACATTCAGTACTTC.

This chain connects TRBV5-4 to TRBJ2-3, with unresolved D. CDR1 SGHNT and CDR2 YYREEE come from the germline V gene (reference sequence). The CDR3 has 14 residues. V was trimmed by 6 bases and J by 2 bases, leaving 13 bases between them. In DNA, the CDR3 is TGTGCCAGCACAACCTCGATGATCACAGATACGCAGTATTTT. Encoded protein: CASTTSMITDTQYF.

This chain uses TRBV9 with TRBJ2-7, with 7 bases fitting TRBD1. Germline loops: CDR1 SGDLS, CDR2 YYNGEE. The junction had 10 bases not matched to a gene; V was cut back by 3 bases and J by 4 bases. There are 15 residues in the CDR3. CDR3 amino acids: CASSAGQSSRYEQYF. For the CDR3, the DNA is TGTGCCAGCAGCGCGGGACAGAGCAGTCGGTACGAGCAGTACTTC.

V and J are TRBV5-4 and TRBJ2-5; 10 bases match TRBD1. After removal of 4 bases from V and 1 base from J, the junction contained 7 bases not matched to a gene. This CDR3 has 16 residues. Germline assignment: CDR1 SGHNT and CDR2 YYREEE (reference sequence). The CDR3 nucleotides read TGTGCCAGCAGCACATGGACAGGGGGTTCCCAAGAGACCCAGTACTTC. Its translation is CASSTWTGGSQETQYF.

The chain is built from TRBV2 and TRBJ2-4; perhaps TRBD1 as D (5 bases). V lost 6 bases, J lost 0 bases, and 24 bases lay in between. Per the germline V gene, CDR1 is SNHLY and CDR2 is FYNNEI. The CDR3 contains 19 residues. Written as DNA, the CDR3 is TGTGCCAGCAGGACCAGGGTAATCCCTTTTCCTTTAGCCAAAAACATTCAGTACTTC. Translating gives CASRTRVIPFPLAKNIQYF.

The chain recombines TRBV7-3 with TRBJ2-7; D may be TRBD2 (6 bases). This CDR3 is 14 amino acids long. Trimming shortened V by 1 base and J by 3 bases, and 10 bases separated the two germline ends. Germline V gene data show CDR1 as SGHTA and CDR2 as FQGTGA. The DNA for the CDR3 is TGTGCCAGCAGCTTAAGGCGGGGAGACTACGAGCAGTACTTC. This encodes CASSLRRGDYEQYF.